What follows describes a single T cell receptor (beta chain). Antigen specificity is unknown. Profiled with immunoSEQ multiplex PCR; TCRdb holds only in-frame clones, not every one. The sample has around 3,100 clones; approximately 94% are singletons. Blood CD4+ CD25-high CD127-low regulatory T cells supplied the genomic DNA template. The CDR3 is made up of 12 amino acids. Trimming took 6 bases from V and 4 from J, leaving 9 bases between them. Germline V gene data show CDR1 as LNHDA and CDR2 as SQIVND (reference sequence). The data were obtained in a study of regulatory and conventional T cells in RAG deficiency. Study observations and caveats: Omenn patients showed >85% Treg-Tconv overlap and shorter CDR3 lengths. Omenn syndrome and CID/AS patients had approximately 100-fold fewer unique Treg TCR beta sequences, versus 8 to 10-fold elsewhere.

These same records also appear under a second study, on regulatory T cells. As that study records: Amplification used 52 TRBV primers and 13 TRBJ primers. Skewed V and J usage and few unique V-J pairs marked patient repertoires, most in Tregs.

Sequencing was performed on CD4+ Tregs sorted from blood. The sequence was collected from a human donor in good health. The rearrangement links TRBV19 to TRBJ1-2; tentative D call: TRBD1 (6 bases). The CDR3 region is CASRGQTYGYTF. As DNA, the CDR3 is TGTGCCAGTAGAGGACAGACCTATGGCTACACCTTC.